The sequence of this TCR beta chain was determined in a study of shared T cell receptors in the human thymus. CDR1 SGHAT and CDR2 FQNNGV come from the germline V gene. The CDR3 is 14 residues long. V shed 5 bases, J shed 5 bases, and the junction held 6 bases outside the gene matches. Some clones are missing from TCRdb's copy, which holds only in-frame ones; the method was immunoSEQ multiplex PCR. The sample comprises 540,000 or so clones, around 82% of which are singletons, and 0.01% to 0.015% rests with the top ten. The same sample was also studied in work on human thymus T cells.

Sequenced input: thymocytes. The TCR sequence derives from a boy in the first two years of life with a congenital heart defect. V gene TRBV11-2 combines with J gene TRBJ2-5, with TRBD1 matching 9 bases. CDR3 amino acids: CASSPDRGLETQYF. In DNA form, the CDR3 reads TGTGCCAGCAGCCCGGACAGGGGTCTTGAGACCCAGTACTTC.